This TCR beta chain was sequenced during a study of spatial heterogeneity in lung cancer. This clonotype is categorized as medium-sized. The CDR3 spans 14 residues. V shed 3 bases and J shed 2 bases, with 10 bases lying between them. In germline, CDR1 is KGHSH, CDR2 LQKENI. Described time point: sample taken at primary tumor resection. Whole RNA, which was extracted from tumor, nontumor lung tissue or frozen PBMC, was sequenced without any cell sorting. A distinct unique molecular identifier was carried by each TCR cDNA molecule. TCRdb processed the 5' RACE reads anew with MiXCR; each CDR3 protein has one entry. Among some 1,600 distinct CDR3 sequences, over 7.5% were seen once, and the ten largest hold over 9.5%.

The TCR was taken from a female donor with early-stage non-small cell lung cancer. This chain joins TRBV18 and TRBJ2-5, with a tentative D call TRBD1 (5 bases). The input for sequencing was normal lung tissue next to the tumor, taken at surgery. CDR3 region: CASSPLTAQETQYF. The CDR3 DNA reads TGTGCCAGCTCACCGCTGACAGCTCAAGAGACCCAGTACTTC.